The source of this T cell receptor beta chain is a study of cytomegalovirus exposure and HLA in healthy donors. Looked up from germline, CDR1 is SGDLS and CDR2 is YYNGEE. The CDR3 loop spans 15 amino acids. Losses at the gene ends were 3 bases for V and 4 bases for J; bases not matched to a gene: 6. The donors gave bone marrow, and they were healthy. The PCR employed 60 Vbeta primers together with 13 Jbeta primers. Repertoires were generated with immunoSEQ multiplex PCR, while TCRdb's copy carries only in-frame clones and drops some. Found here are about 170,000 clones, over 80% of them singletons; the top ten hold 0.95% to 1.5%.

The sequenced sample was PBMCs. The source is a boy aged 2 to 9 in good health and CMV-seronegative. V usage is TRBV9 and J usage is TRBJ2-5; the match to TRBD2 covers 10 bases. CDR3 sequence (DNA): TGTGCCAGCAGCGAAAGCGGGGGGGCTGGAGAGACCCAGTACTTC. This translates into CASSESGGAGETQYF.